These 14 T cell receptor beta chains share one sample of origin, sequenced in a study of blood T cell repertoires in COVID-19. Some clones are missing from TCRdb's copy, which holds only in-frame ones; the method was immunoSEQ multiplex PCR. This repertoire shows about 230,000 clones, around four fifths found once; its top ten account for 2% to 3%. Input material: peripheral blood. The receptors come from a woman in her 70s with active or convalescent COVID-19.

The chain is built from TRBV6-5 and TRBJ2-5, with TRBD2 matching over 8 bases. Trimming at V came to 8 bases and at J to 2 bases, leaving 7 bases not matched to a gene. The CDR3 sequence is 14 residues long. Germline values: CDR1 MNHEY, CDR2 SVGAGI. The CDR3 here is CASQGTSLQETQYF. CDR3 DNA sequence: TGTGCCAGCCAAGGGACTAGTCTACAAGAGACCCAGTACTTC.

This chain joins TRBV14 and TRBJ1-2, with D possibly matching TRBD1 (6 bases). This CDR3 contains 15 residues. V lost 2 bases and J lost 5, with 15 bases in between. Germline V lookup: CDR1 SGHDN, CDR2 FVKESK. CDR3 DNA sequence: TGTGCCAGCAGCCAAAGCTCAGGGGTCTGGTATGGCTACACCTTC. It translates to CASSQSSGVWYGYTF.

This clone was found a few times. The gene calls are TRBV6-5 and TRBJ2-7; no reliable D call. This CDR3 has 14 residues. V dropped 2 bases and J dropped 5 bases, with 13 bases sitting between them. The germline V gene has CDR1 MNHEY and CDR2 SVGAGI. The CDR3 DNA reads TGTGCCAGCAGTTACATGTCCGTGCGGAACGAGCAGTACTTC. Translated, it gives CASSYMSVRNEQYF.

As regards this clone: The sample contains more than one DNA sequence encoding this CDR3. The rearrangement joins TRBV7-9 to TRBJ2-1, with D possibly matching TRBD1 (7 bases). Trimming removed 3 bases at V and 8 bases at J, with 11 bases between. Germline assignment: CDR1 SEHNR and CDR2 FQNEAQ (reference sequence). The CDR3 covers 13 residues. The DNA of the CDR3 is TGTGCCAGCAGCTTTACAGGGGAGGATGAGCAGTTCTTC. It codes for CASSFTGEDEQFF.

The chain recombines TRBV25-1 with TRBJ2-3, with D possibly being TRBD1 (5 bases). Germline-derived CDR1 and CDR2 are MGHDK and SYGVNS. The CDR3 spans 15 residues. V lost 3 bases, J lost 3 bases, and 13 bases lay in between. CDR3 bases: TGTGCCAGCAGTGACGGATCCAGGGTAACAGATACGCAGTATTTT. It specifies CASSDGSRVTDTQYF. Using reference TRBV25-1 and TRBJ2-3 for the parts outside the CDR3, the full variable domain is EADIYQTPRYLVIGTGKKITLECSQTMGHDKMYWYQQDPGMELHLIHYSYGVNSTEKGDLSSESTVSRIRTEHFPLTLESARPSHTSQYLCASSDGSRVTDTQYFGPGTRLTVL.

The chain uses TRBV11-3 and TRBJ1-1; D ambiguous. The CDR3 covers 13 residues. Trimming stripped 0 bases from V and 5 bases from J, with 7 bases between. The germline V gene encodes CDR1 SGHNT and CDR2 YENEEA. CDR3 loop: CASSLEAGTEAFF. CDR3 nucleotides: TGTGCCAGCAGCTTAGAGGCGGGGACTGAAGCTTTCTTT.

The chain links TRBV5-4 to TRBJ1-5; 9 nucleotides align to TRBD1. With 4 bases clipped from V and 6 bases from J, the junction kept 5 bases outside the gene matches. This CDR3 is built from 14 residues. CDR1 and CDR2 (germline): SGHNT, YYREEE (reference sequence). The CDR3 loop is CASSQDRGGQPQHF. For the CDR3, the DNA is TGTGCCAGCAGCCAGGACAGGGGAGGTCAGCCCCAGCATTTT.

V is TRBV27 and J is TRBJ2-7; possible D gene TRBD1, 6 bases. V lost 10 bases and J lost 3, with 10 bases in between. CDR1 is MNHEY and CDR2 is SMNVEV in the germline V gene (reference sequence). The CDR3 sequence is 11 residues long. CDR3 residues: CATRGIYEQYF. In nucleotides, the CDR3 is TGTGCCACGAGGGGGATCTACGAGCAGTACTTC.

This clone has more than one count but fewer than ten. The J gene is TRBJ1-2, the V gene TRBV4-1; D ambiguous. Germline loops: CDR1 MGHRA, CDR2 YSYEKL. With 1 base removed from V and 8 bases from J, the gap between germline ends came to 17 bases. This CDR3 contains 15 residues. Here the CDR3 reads CASSQVRGEERGYTF. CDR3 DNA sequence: TGCGCCAGCAGCCAAGTCCGGGGTGAGGAGCGAGGCTACACCTTC.

CDR3 sequence (DNA): TGTGCCAGCAGCTTAAGGACGGACAGTGAAGCTTTCTTT. Its protein is CASSLRTDSEAFF. The V gene is TRBV14, the J gene TRBJ1-1, with D maybe TRBD1 (6 bases). The V and J ends lost 5 bases and 7 bases respectively, with 14 bases between them. Germline V gives CDR1 SGHDN, CDR2 FVKESK. The CDR3 contains 13 residues.

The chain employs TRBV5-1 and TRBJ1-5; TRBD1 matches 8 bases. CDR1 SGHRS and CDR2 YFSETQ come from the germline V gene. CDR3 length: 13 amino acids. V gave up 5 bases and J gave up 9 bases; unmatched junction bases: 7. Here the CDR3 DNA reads TGCGCCAGCAGGGAGGACAGGGATCGGCCCCAGCATTTT. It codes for CASREDRDRPQHF.

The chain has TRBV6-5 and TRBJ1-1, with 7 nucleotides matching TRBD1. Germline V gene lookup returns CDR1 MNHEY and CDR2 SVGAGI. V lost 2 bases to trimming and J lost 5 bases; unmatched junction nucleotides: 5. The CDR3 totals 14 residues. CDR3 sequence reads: CASSYPGGRTEAFF. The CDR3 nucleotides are TGTGCCAGCAGTTACCCAGGGGGAAGGACTGAAGCTTTCTTT.

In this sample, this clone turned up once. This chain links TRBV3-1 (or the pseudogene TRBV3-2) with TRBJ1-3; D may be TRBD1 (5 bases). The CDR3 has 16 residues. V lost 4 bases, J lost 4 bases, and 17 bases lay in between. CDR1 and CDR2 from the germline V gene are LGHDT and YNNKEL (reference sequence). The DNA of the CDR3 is TGTGCCAGCAGCCCGGTAGGCGGGGGTACCGGAAACACCATATATTTT. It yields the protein CASSPVGGGTGNTIYF.

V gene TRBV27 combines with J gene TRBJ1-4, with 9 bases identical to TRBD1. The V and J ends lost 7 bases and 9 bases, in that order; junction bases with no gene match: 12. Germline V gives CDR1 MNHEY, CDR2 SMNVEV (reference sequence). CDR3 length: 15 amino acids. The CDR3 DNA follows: TGTGCCAGCACTCCGGGGGGGACAGGGCAGAAAAAACTGTTTTTT. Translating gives CASTPGGTGQKKLFF.